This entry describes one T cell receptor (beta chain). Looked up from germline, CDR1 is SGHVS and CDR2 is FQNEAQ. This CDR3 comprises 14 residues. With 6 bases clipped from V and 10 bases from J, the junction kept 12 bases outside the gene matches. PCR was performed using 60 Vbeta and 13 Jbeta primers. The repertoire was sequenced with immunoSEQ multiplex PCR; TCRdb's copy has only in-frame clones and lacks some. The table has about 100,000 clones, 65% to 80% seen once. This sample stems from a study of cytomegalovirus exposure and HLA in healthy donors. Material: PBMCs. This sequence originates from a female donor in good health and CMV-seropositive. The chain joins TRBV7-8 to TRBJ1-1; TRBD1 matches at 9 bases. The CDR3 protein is CASRLTRQGVGAFF. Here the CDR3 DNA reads TGTGCCAGCAGACTAACTAGACAGGGGGTTGGAGCTTTCTTT.